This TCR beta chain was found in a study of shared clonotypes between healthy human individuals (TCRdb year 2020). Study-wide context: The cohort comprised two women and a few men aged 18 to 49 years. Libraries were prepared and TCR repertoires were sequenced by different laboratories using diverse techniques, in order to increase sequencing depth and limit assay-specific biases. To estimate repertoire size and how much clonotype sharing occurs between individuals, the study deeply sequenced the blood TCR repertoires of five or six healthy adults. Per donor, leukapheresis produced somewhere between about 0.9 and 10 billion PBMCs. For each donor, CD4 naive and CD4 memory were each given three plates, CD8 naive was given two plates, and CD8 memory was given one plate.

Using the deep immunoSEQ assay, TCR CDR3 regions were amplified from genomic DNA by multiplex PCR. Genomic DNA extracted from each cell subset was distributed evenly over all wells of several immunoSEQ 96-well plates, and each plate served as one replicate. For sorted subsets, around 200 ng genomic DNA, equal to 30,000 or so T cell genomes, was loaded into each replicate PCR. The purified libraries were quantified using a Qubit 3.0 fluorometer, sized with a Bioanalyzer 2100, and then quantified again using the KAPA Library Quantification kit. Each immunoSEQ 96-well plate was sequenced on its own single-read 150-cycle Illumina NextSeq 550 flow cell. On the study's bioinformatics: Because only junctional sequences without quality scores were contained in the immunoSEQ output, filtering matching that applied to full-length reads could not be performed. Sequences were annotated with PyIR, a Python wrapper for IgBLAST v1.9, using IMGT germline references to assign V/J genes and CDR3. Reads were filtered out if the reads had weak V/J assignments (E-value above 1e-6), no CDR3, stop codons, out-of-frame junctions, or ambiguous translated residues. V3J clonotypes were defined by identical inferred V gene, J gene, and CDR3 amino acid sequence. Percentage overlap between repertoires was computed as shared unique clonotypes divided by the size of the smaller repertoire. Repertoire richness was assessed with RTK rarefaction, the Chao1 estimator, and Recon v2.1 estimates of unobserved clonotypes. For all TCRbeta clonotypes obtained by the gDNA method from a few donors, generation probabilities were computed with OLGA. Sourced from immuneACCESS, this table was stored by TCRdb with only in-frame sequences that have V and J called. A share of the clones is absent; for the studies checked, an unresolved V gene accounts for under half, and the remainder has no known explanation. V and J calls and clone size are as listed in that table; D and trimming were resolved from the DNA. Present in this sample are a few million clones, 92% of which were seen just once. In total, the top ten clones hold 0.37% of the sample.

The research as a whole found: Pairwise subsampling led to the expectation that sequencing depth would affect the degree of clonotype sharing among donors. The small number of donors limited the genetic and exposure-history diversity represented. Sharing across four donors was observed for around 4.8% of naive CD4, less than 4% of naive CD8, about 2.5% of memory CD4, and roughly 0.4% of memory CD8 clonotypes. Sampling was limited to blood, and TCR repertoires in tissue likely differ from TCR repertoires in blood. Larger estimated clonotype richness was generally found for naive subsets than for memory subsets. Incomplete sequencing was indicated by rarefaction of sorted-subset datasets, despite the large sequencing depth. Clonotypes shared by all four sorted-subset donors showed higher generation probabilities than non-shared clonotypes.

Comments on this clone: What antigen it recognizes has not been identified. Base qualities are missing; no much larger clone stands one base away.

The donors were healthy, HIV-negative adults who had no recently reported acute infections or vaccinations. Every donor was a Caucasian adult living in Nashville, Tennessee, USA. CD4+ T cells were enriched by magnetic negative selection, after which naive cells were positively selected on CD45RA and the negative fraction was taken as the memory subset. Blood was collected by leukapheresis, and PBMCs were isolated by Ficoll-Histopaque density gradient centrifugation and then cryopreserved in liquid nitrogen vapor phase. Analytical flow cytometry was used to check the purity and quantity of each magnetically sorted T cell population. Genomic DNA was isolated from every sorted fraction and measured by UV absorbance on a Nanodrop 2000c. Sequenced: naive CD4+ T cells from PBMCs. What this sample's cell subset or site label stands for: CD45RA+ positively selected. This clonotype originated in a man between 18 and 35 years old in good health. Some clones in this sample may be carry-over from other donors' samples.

The CDR3 region reads CASSAGHREETQYF. The DNA is as follows: TGTGCCAGCAGCGCCGGCCACAGGGAAGAGACCCAGTACTTC. The rearranged chain carries TRBV9 and TRBJ2-5, with a weak D call of TRBD1 (6 bases match). The CDR3 starts with the cysteine, ends with the phenylalanine, and has 14 residues. Only the CDR3 DNA is retained, 42 bases long and in frame from the first base. For CDR1 and CDR2, the germline V gene lists SGDLS and YYNGEE. Trimming takes 3 bases from V and 3 bases from J, and the germline ends sit 12 bases apart.